The 19 T cell receptor beta chains given below trace back to one sample, sequenced in a study of T cells in localized non-small cell lung cancer. Profiling relied on immunoSEQ multiplex PCR, and the TCRdb table lists in-frame clones only, not all of them. Altogether over a thousand clones are present, about a fifth being singletons, with the ten largest covering 15% to 20%. Material: normal lung tissue next to the tumor, obtained before any cancer treatment. The receptors come from a female donor of 60 years or more with stage I lung adenocarcinoma.

This clone was detected only a few times. The chain links TRBV19 to TRBJ2-3; D might be TRBD1 (6 bases). This CDR3 is 15 amino acids long. Trimming took off 4 bases at V and 2 bases at J, with 13 bases between the two ends. Germline V gene lookup returns CDR1 LNHDA and CDR2 SQIVND (reference sequence). CDR3 residues: CASSNTGKDTDTQYF. In nucleotides, the CDR3 is TGTGCCAGTAGTAATACAGGGAAGGACACAGATACGCAGTATTTT.

The chain links TRBV6-8 to TRBJ1-1, with unresolved D. Germline V gene sequence: CDR1 MNHGY, CDR2 SAAAGT. There are 18 residues in the CDR3. V lost 0 bases and J lost 1, with 18 bases in between. CDR3 protein: CASSYSLLLPLGNTEAFF. As DNA, the CDR3 is TGTGCCAGCAGTTACTCGCTACTTTTGCCTCTTGGGAACACTGAAGCTTTCTTT.

J is TRBJ1-5 and V is TRBV11-3; D is uncertain. The V gene's germline CDR1 is SGHNT and CDR2 YENEEA. The length of the CDR3 is 16 residues. With 3 bases removed from V and 6 bases from J, the gap between germline ends came to 18 bases. CDR3 DNA: TGTGCCAGCAGCTTGGGTGGGGAAATGAACGCTCAGCCCCAGCATTTT. Its translation is CASSLGGEMNAQPQHF.

This chain joins TRBV19 and TRBJ1-1; D may be TRBD1 (5 bases). The V gene lost 5 bases and the J gene lost 0 bases, with 16 bases spanning the gap. CDR3 length: 16 amino acids. Germline-derived CDR1 and CDR2 are LNHDA and SQIVND (reference sequence). Here the CDR3 reads CASSPYAGQVNTEAFF. The CDR3 DNA reads TGTGCCAGTAGTCCTTATGCGGGGCAGGTGAACACTGAAGCTTTCTTT.

The chain couples TRBV30 to TRBJ2-7, with D uncertain. Germline V gives CDR1 GTSNPN, CDR2 SVGIG (reference sequence). This CDR3 spans 12 amino acids. The V end lost 0 bases, the J end lost 1 base, and 4 bases lay between the germline ends. CDR3 DNA sequence: TGTGCCTGGAGTGTGCGTTCCTACGAGCAGTACTTC. Amino acids: CAWSVRSYEQYF.

This clone was seen at least ten times. V gene TRBV11-3 combines with J gene TRBJ1-6; 10 bases are shared with TRBD1. The germline V gene has CDR1 SGHNT and CDR2 YENEEA. The CDR3 sequence is 16 residues long. The ends lost 4 bases at V and 5 bases at J; junction bases unmatched: 5. CDR3 loop: CASSSPGTGDNSPLHF. CDR3 nucleotide sequence: TGTGCCAGCAGCTCGCCCGGGACAGGGGATAATTCACCCCTCCACTTT.

This clone was counted only a few times. The chain combines TRBV9 with TRBJ1-2, with TRBD1 matching over 11 bases. Losses at the gene ends were 7 bases for V and 4 bases for J; bases not matched to a gene: 3. Germline V gene sequence: CDR1 SGDLS, CDR2 YYNGEE. The CDR3 covers 13 residues. CDR3 bases: TGTGCCAGCCAGGGACAGGGGGGCTATGGCTACACCTTC. Translating gives CASQGQGGYGYTF.

The V call is TRBV10-2, the J call TRBJ1-2; D call uncertain. Trimming cost V 4 bases and J 4 bases, with 7 bases left between them. The CDR3 runs 12 residues. Germline V gives CDR1 WSHSY, CDR2 SAAADI. CDR3 DNA: TGCGCCAGCAGTGGCGGGCCCTATGGCTACACCTTC. It is translated as CASSGGPYGYTF.

Judged by abundance, this clone is hyperexpanded. The chain links TRBV19 to TRBJ1-1; no definite D call. Per the germline V gene, CDR1 is LNHDA and CDR2 is SQIVND (reference sequence). Deletions cut 5 bases from V and 2 bases from J, with 9 bases between. The length of the CDR3 is 13 residues. CDR3 sequence reads: CASSYTLNTEAFF. As DNA, the CDR3 is TGTGCCAGTAGTTACACCCTCAACACTGAAGCTTTCTTT.

The chain carries TRBV28 and TRBJ1-4, with 8 positions matching TRBD1. The CDR3 is 15 amino acids. Germline lookup yields CDR1 MDHEN and CDR2 SYDVKM. Unmatched junction bases numbered 8, after V lost 5 bases and J lost 6 bases. The CDR3 bases are TGTGCCAGCAGTACCACAGGGGGGTCGGATGAAAAACTGTTTTTT. Translating gives CASSTTGGSDEKLFF.

This clone was seen once. This CDR3 is CSVLGDNYGYTF. The CDR3 nucleotides read TGCAGCGTTCTCGGGGATAACTATGGCTACACCTTC. V gene TRBV29-1 combines with J gene TRBJ1-2; no clear D gene. CDR1 and CDR2 (germline): SQVTM, ANQGSEA. The CDR3 covers 12 residues. V lost 5 bases, J lost 1 base, and 8 bases lay in between.

This clone is medium-sized. J is TRBJ2-1 and V is TRBV11-3, with TRBD1 matching over 10 bases. Germline lookup yields CDR1 SGHNT and CDR2 YENEEA. Trimming removed 5 bases from V and 5 bases from J; junction bases left unmatched: 6. This CDR3 region has 15 residues. CDR3 sequence: CASSPRTGGNNEQFF. The CDR3 region has the DNA TGTGCCAGCAGCCCGCGGACAGGGGGGAACAATGAGCAGTTCTTC.

This clone is classed as large (0.1 to 1%). The rearrangement joins TRBV4-1 to TRBJ1-1; 7 positions agree with TRBD1. J was trimmed by 6 bases and V by 5 bases; bases with no gene match: 12. In germline, CDR1 is MGHRA, CDR2 YSYEKL. The CDR3 covers 15 residues. The CDR3 loop is CASSTGPGGGSEAFF. CDR3 bases: TGCGCCAGCAGCACAGGGCCAGGGGGGGGATCTGAAGCTTTCTTT.

This clone is deemed large. The chain uses TRBV6-8 and TRBJ1-6, with a weak D call TRBD1 (6 bases). Germline V CDR1 and CDR2: MNHGY, SAAAGT. This CDR3 has 14 amino acids. Trimming stripped 6 bases from V and 7 bases from J, with 13 bases between. CDR3 protein: CASRAGQPNSPLHF. CDR3 bases: TGTGCCAGCAGGGCCGGACAGCCGAATTCACCCCTCCACTTT.

The CDR3 DNA is TGTGCCAGCAGAAAAACCGGGACAGGGATCAACGAGCAGTACTTC. Translating gives CASRKTGTGINEQYF. The V gene is TRBV6-8, the J gene TRBJ2-7; 9 bases line up with TRBD1. CDR3 size: 15 residues. Germline V gene data show CDR1 as MNHGY and CDR2 as SAAAGT. V dropped 6 bases and J dropped 5; count of bases not matched to a gene: 11.

The J gene is TRBJ1-6, the V gene TRBV6-1, with no clear D. CDR1 and CDR2 (germline): MNHNS, SASEGT. V lost 1 base to trimming and J lost 4 bases, with 8 bases between them. This CDR3 region has 15 residues. The CDR3: CASSEEAGYNSPLHF. CDR3 nucleotides: TGTGCCAGCAGTGAAGAGGCAGGATATAATTCACCCCTCCACTTT.

The chain has TRBV18 and TRBJ2-5; weak D call: TRBD1 (6 bases). Germline V lookup: CDR1 KGHSH, CDR2 LQKENI. The CDR3 extends over 15 amino acids. Trimming removed 2 bases from V and 5 bases from J, with 15 bases in between. The CDR3 nucleotides read TGTGCCAGCTCACCAATAAAAGGGGGAGAGGAGACCCAGTACTTC. Its translation is CASSPIKGGEETQYF.

The V and J genes are TRBV18 and TRBJ1-5, with 7 bases lining up with TRBD1. Germline CDR1 and CDR2: KGHSH and LQKENI. V trimming: 1 base; J trimming: 2 bases; junction bases outside the gene matches: 2. The CDR3 consists of 15 residues. CDR3 residues: CASSPQGAGNQPQHF. CDR3 DNA sequence: TGTGCCAGCTCACCACAGGGGGCCGGCAATCAGCCCCAGCATTTT.

The DNA of the CDR3 is TGTGCCAGCAGTGATAGAAGACAGGGCCCAGATACGCAGTATTTT. It specifies CASSDRRQGPDTQYF. V and J are TRBV2 and TRBJ2-3; 7 nucleotides align to TRBD1. This CDR3 is 15 amino acids long. The germline V gene encodes CDR1 SNHLY and CDR2 FYNNEI. V gave up 3 bases and J gave up 4 bases; unmatched junction bases: 7.